Following are 27 T cell receptor beta chains from one sample sequenced in a study of control samples from healthy donors and cancer patients. TCRdb keeps only in-frame clones here, not all; method: immunoSEQ multiplex PCR. The data show 99,000 or so clones, with 80% to 90% seen just once and 13% held by the top ten. The sample consisted of blood. The receptors originated from a woman aged 50 to 60 in good health.

The chain recombines TRBV19 with TRBJ2-3, with 9 bases lining up with TRBD2. V trimming: 7 bases; J trimming: 3 bases; junction bases outside the gene matches: 11. The CDR3 is 16 amino acids. Germline CDR1 reads LNHDA; CDR2 reads SQIVND (reference sequence). The CDR3: CASIADPSGDTDTQYF. CDR3 coding DNA: TGTGCCAGTATCGCCGATCCTAGCGGGGATACAGATACGCAGTATTTT.

This clone turned up a few times. The gene calls are TRBV6-2 or TRBV6-3 and TRBJ1-4; D is unresolved. V lost 4 bases and J lost 10, with 7 bases in between. CDR3 length: 11 residues. Per germline, CDR1 MNHEY and CDR2 SVGEGT. This CDR3 reads CASSFGRKLFF. The CDR3 region has the DNA TGTGCCAGCAGTTTCGGGCGAAAACTGTTTTTT.

This clone is medium-sized in the sample. This sequence joins TRBV5-6 and TRBJ2-4, with TRBD2 as a possible D gene (5 bases). V gave up 4 bases and J gave up 11 bases, with 16 bases separating them. The CDR3 loop spans 13 amino acids. Looked up from germline, CDR1 is SGHDT and CDR2 is YYEEEE. CDR3 in amino acids: CASSGGRAQVQYF. CDR3 coding DNA: TGTGCCAGCAGCGGAGGACGGGCCCAGGTTCAGTACTTC.

This clone was counted a few times. The rearrangement links TRBV29-1 to TRBJ2-6; D uncertain. This CDR3 has 13 amino acids. V lost 5 bases to trimming and J lost 1 base, with 6 bases between them. From germline, CDR1 is SQVTM and CDR2 ANQGSEA. CDR3 protein: CSVQNSGANVLTF. The CDR3 nucleotides read TGCAGCGTTCAGAATTCTGGGGCCAACGTCCTGACTTTC.

This clone was seen once. V is TRBV7-2 and J is TRBJ1-1; no clear D gene. CDR1 is SGHTA and CDR2 is FQGNSA in the germline V gene. Trimming cost V 1 base and J 4 bases, with 10 bases left between them. This CDR3 is 14 amino acids long. The CDR3 DNA follows: TGTGCCAGCAGCTTAGAGACGGGCGGCACTGAAGCTTTCTTT. Its protein is CASSLETGGTEAFF.

This sequence joins TRBV27 and TRBJ2-5, with D possibly matching TRBD2 (6 bases). The CDR3 extends over 15 amino acids. Per the germline V gene, CDR1 is MNHEY and CDR2 is SMNVEV (reference sequence). Trimming removed 0 bases at V and 7 bases at J, with 15 bases between. CDR3 amino acids: CASSLSGTHLGTQYF. The CDR3 nucleotides read TGTGCCAGCAGTTTATCGGGGACTCACCTGGGGACCCAGTACTTC.

The chain has TRBV9 and TRBJ2-1; D perhaps matches TRBD1 (5 bases). CDR3 size: 14 residues. Germline V gene sequence: CDR1 SGDLS, CDR2 YYNGEE. The V and J ends lost 2 bases and 0 bases respectively, with 6 bases between them. The CDR3 DNA is TGTGCCAGCAGCGTTAGGGGCTCCTACAATGAGCAGTTCTTC. It translates to CASSVRGSYNEQFF. The variable domain in full, completed from reference TRBV9 and TRBJ2-1, reads DSGVTQTPKHLITATGQRVTLRCSPRSGDLSVYWYQQSLDQGLQFLIQYYNGEERAKGNILERFSAQQFPDLHSELNLSSLELGDSALYFCASSVRGSYNEQFFGPGTRLTVL.

The J gene is TRBJ2-2, the V gene TRBV7-3; a weak D match, TRBD2 (6 bases). CDR3 length: 15 amino acids. CDR1 is SGHTA, CDR2 FQGTGA, per germline. V dropped 2 bases and J dropped 2 bases, with 9 bases sitting between them. Written as DNA, the CDR3 is TGTGCCAGCAGCTTAGGCGGGACTAACACCGGGGAGCTGTTTTTT. It codes for CASSLGGTNTGELFF.

The CDR3 DNA is TGTGCCAGCAGCACTAGGGGGCCCACTGAAGCTTTCTTT. It specifies CASSTRGPTEAFF. V usage is TRBV11-3 and J usage is TRBJ1-1, with 7 bases identical to TRBD1. This CDR3 has 13 residues. The junction had 4 bases not matched to a gene; V was cut back by 5 bases and J by 4 bases. Germline V gene data show CDR1 as SGHNT and CDR2 as YENEEA.

The V call is TRBV5-4, the J call TRBJ2-2, with D hard to call. In germline, CDR1 is SGHNT, CDR2 YYREEE (reference sequence). The CDR3 loop spans 13 amino acids. V was pared by 6 bases and J by 8 bases, with 14 bases between. CDR3 bases: TGTGCCAGCACCATTGACGGCCCGGGGGAGCTGTTTTTT. Encoded protein: CASTIDGPGELFF.

CDR3 coding DNA: TGTGCCAGCAGCCCACAAGGGGGAGGTTACAGGGATGAAAAACTGTTTTTT. Translated, it gives CASSPQGGGYRDEKLFF. The chain combines TRBV7-2 with TRBJ1-4, with D possibly TRBD1 on 6 matching bases. Deletions cut 5 bases from V and 6 bases from J, with 22 bases between. CDR1 is SGHTA, CDR2 FQGNSA, per germline. The CDR3 has 17 amino acids.

The chain employs TRBV15 and TRBJ2-5; 8 positions match TRBD2. J was trimmed by 2 bases and V by 1 base; bases with no gene match: 6. Germline lookup yields CDR1 LNHNV and CDR2 YYDKDF (reference sequence). The CDR3 consists of 16 residues. The CDR3 loop is CATSRGGGLGQETQYF. CDR3 nucleotides: TGTGCCACCAGCAGAGGGGGGGGACTAGGACAAGAGACCCAGTACTTC.

The chain is built from TRBV10-3 and TRBJ2-6, with 8 bases aligning to TRBD1. CDR1 ENHRY and CDR2 SYGVKD come from the germline V gene. The CDR3 sequence is 19 residues long. V was clipped by 3 bases and J by 0 bases; unmatched bases: 10. The CDR3 loop is CAISDFVRQGSSGANVLTF. CDR3 DNA sequence: TGTGCCATCAGTGATTTTGTGCGACAGGGGAGCTCTGGGGCCAACGTCCTGACTTTC.

V is TRBV28 and J is TRBJ1-2, with D unresolved. The CDR3 has 12 residues. Germline CDR1 and CDR2: MDHEN and SYDVKM. Trimming took 7 bases from V and 8 from J, leaving 14 bases between them. CDR3 DNA sequence: TGTGCCAGCACCGGGTCCCGTGGGGGCTACACCTTC. Its translation: CASTGSRGGYTF.

The chain carries TRBV7-2 and TRBJ2-1, with TRBD1 matching 7 bases. Per germline, CDR1 SGHTA and CDR2 FQGNSA. V lost 1 base, J lost 0 bases, and 3 bases stayed unmatched. The CDR3 is 16 residues long. In DNA, the CDR3 is TGTGCCAGCAGCTTAGTGAGGGGGCTCTCCTACAATGAGCAGTTCTTC. It specifies CASSLVRGLSYNEQFF. Looking up the rest from reference TRBV7-2 and TRBJ2-1 gives the full variable domain: GAGVSQSPSNKVTEKGKDVELRCDPISGHTALYWYRQSLGQGLEFLIYFQGNSAPDKSGLPSDRFSAERTGGSVSTLTIQRTQQEDSAVYLCASSLVRGLSYNEQFFGPGTRLTVL.

This clone occurred once. The chain combines TRBV28 with TRBJ1-6; 7 bases match TRBD1. This CDR3 contains 14 residues. J lost 5 bases, V lost 6 bases, and 4 bases had no gene match. The germline gives CDR1 MDHEN, CDR2 SYDVKM. CDR3 in DNA: TGTGCCAGCAGGGAGGACAGGAATAATTCACCCCTCCACTTT. The encoded protein is CASREDRNNSPLHF.

This chain joins TRBV5-4 and TRBJ2-5; 9 positions match TRBD2. Trimming cost V 4 bases and J 2 bases; bases outside gene matches: 15. The length of the CDR3 is 18 residues. The germline V gene has CDR1 SGHNT and CDR2 YYREEE (reference sequence). The CDR3, as DNA: TGTGCCAGCAGCCCTGTTTTGGGGGCGGGGGGGCCTCAAGAGACCCAGTACTTC. Translating gives CASSPVLGAGGPQETQYF.

The chain recombines TRBV7-2 with TRBJ2-1, with 10 nucleotides matching TRBD1. V gave up 8 bases and J gave up 9 bases; unmatched junction bases: 16. The CDR3 runs 16 residues. The germline V gene has CDR1 SGHTA and CDR2 FQGNSA. The CDR3 DNA is TGTGCCAGCTTCCTAAGGGCTGGGGGACAGGGGTCTGAGCAGTTCTTC. Translating gives CASFLRAGGQGSEQFF.

This chain's CDR3 is CASSPGTNSYEQYF. CDR3 sequence (DNA): TGTGCCAGCAGCCCCGGGACTAACTCCTACGAGCAGTACTTC. This chain uses TRBV11-3 with TRBJ2-7; the match to TRBD2 covers 7 bases. There are 14 residues in the CDR3. Germline V gene sequence: CDR1 SGHNT, CDR2 YENEEA. The ends lost 5 bases at V and 0 bases at J; junction bases unmatched: 4.

The chain carries TRBV6-1 and TRBJ1-2; D is uncertain. From germline, CDR1 is MNHNS and CDR2 SASEGT. V lost 3 bases, J lost 8 bases, and 13 bases lay in between. The CDR3 is 13 amino acids. DNA for the CDR3: TGTGCCAGCAGTGAGACACTGTTGAGCGGCTACACCTTC. Protein sequence: CASSETLLSGYTF.

The chain uses TRBV5-8 and TRBJ2-7; the match to TRBD1 covers 10 bases. CDR1 is SGHTS and CDR2 is YDEGEE in the germline V gene. The CDR3 extends over 15 amino acids. Germline trimming cut 3 bases from V and 5 bases from J; bases unmatched to any gene: 8. CDR3 bases: TGTGCCAGCAGCTGGATGGGACAGGGGTTGAACGAGCAGTACTTC. Translated, it gives CASSWMGQGLNEQYF. The full variable domain, completed using reference TRBV5-8 and TRBJ2-7, is EAGVTQSPTHLIKTRGQQATLRCSPISGHTSVYWYQQALGLGLQFLLWYDEGEERNRGNFPPRFSGRQFPNYSSELNVNALELEDSALYLCASSWMGQGLNEQYFGPGTRLTVT.

This chain links TRBV6-5 with TRBJ1-2, with 8 nucleotides matching TRBD1. Germline V CDR1 and CDR2: MNHEY, SVGAGI. The CDR3 runs to 15 residues. V trimming: 5 bases; J trimming: 1 base; junction bases outside the gene matches: 6. The CDR3 DNA reads TGTGCCAGCAGTCCGGGACAGGAGATTAACTATGGCTACACCTTC. This codes for CASSPGQEINYGYTF.

This chain links TRBV2 with TRBJ2-7; the match to TRBD1 covers 9 bases. With 6 bases clipped from V and 1 base from J, the junction kept 7 bases outside the gene matches. Germline assignment: CDR1 SNHLY and CDR2 FYNNEI. This CDR3 region has 15 residues. The chain's CDR3 is CASSGPDRGSYEQYF. The DNA of the CDR3 is TGTGCCAGCAGCGGCCCGGACAGGGGATCCTACGAGCAGTACTTC.

For the CDR3, the DNA is TGTGCCAGCAGCTTTGATAGGGTGGGATCCTACGAGCAGTACTTC. Translating it yields CASSFDRVGSYEQYF. This chain uses TRBV12-1 with TRBJ2-7. TRBV12-1 is tagged as a pseudogene. CDR3 length: 15 residues.

This chain connects TRBV2 to TRBJ2-1; 7 bases agree with TRBD1. Losses at the gene ends were 8 bases for V and 4 bases for J; bases not matched to a gene: 5. This CDR3 has 13 amino acids. CDR1 and CDR2 from the germline V gene are SNHLY and FYNNEI. The CDR3 here is CASGAGGYNEQFF. The DNA for the CDR3 is TGTGCCAGCGGTGCAGGGGGATACAATGAGCAGTTCTTC.

V usage is TRBV11-3 and J usage is TRBJ1-2, with 10 bases identical to TRBD1. With V trimmed by 0 bases and J by 3 bases, 7 bases remained unmatched. CDR3 size: 17 residues. Germline V gene lookup returns CDR1 SGHNT and CDR2 YENEEA. This CDR3 is CASSLDRTGGGHYGYTF. The CDR3 nucleotides read TGTGCCAGCAGCTTAGATCGGACAGGGGGGGGTCACTATGGCTACACCTTC.

This clone was picked up a small number of times. The chain links TRBV27 to TRBJ2-2; 9 bases are shared with TRBD2. The V and J ends lost 1 base and 3 bases, in that order; junction bases with no gene match: 9. From germline, CDR1 is MNHEY and CDR2 SMNVEV (reference sequence). This CDR3 comprises 18 residues. The chain's CDR3 is CASSLLVGAGGDTGELFF. The CDR3 DNA follows: TGTGCCAGCAGTTTATTAGTTGGAGCGGGAGGTGACACCGGGGAGCTGTTTTTT.